This TCR beta chain came from a study of response to subunit inactivated influenza vaccine. V was shortened by 6 bases and J by 4 bases, with 13 bases between the two germline ends. CDR1 is DFQATT, CDR2 SNEGSKA, per germline (reference sequence). The CDR3 length is 13 residues. Study results and caveats: The authors suggested that few new T cells are recruited per seasonal influenza vaccination.

This clonotype came up a few times. What it binds is unknown. TCRdb processed the RT-PCR reads anew with MiXCR; each CDR3 protein has one entry. The sample lists 800,000 to 1,000,000 distinct CDR3 sequences; about 20% were seen once. The TCR was taken from a man aged 50-60 years who received an inactivated influenza vaccine. This chain links TRBV20-1 with TRBJ2-1; weak D call: TRBD1 (6 bases). The sequences come from PBMCs from blood, collected roughly 5 days after vaccination. The CDR3 coding sequence is TGCAGTGCCTGGGACACGAGATACAATGAGCAGTTCTTC. Amino acid sequence: CSAWDTRYNEQFF.